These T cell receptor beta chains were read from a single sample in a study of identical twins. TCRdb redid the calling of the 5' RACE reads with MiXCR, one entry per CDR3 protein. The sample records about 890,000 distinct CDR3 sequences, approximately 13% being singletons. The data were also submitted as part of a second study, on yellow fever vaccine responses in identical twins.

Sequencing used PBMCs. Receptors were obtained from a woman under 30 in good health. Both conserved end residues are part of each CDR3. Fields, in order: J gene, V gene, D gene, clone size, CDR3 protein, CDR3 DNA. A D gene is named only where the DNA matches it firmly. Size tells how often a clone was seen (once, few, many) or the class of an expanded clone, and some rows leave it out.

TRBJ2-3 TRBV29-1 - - CSCDRGTSSTDTQYF TGCAGTTGTGATAGGGGGACTTCGAGCACAGATACGCAGTATTTT
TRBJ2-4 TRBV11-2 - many CASSLARDGNIQYF TGTGCCAGCAGCTTAGCCAGGGATGGAAACATTCAGTACTTC
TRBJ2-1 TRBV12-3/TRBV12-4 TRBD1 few CASRSGTGLYNEQFF TGTGCCAGCAGGTCCGGGACAGGGCTATACAATGAGCAGTTCTTC
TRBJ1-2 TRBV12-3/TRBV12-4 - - CASSLARRGYTF TGTGCCAGCAGTTTAGCGAGGCGGGGCTACACCTTC
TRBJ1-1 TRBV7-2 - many CASSPWTELEAFF TGTGCCAGCAGCCCATGGACAGAACTTGAAGCTTTCTTT
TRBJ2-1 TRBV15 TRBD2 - CATSRELAGGRANEQFF TGTGCCACCAGCAGAGAGCTAGCGGGAGGTCGCGCCAATGAGCAGTTCTTC
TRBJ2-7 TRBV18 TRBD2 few CASSPSVLTSGSYEQYF TGTGCCAGCTCACCAAGCGTTCTTACTAGCGGGTCCTACGAGCAGTACTTC
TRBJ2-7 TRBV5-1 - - CASSLAQGGYEQYF TGCGCCAGCAGCTTGGCCCAGGGCGGGTACGAGCAGTACTTC
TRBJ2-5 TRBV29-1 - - CSVVHRDQYF TGCAGCGTTGTTCATCGGGACCAGTACTTC
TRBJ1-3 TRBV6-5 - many CASSYSGMENTIYF TGTGCCAGCAGTTACTCTGGGATGGAGAACACCATATATTTT
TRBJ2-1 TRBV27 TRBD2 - CASSAGLAENNEQFF TGTGCCAGCAGTGCGGGACTAGCGGAGAACAATGAGCAGTTCTTC
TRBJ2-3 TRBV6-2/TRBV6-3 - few CASSAGLTLSTDTQYF TGTGCCAGCAGTGCCGGACTTACCCTTAGCACAGATACGCAGTATTTT
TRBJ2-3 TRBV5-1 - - CASSLALAPVDTQYF TGCGCCAGCAGCTTGGCTTTAGCGCCGGTCGATACGCAGTATTTT
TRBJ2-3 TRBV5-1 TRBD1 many CASSRGQGTDTQYF TGTGCCAGCAGCAGAGGACAGGGGACAGATACGCAGTATTTT
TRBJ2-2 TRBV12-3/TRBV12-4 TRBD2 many CASSLRTSGRTGELFF TGTGCCAGCAGTTTACGAACTAGCGGGAGAACCGGGGAGCTGTTTTTT
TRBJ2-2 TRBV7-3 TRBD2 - CASSLMLLAGNTGELFF TGTGCCAGCAGCTTAATGTTGCTAGCGGGTAACACCGGGGAGCTGTTTTTT
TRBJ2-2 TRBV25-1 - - CASRESSGANTGELFF TGTGCCAGCAGAGAAAGTAGCGGAGCGAACACCGGGGAGCTGTTTTTT
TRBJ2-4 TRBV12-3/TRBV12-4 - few CASSSAPRDIQYF TGTGCCAGCAGCTCGGCCCCGAGGGACATTCAGTACTTC